This T cell receptor (beta chain) was sequenced for a study of shared clonotypes between healthy human individuals. Findings of the study overall: Sequencing depth was expected to affect clonotype sharing among donors. Generally, naive subsets came out with larger estimated richness than memory subsets.

Running of the assay took place at deep level. DNA at roughly 0.2 ug, about 30,000 T cell genomes, went into sorted-subset replicate PCRs. Produced via immunoSEQ multiplex PCR; TCRdb's table is partial and in-frame only. The sample records over 850,000 clones, 75% to 85% being singletons. This clone turned up a few times. The target antigen is unknown. This CDR3 is also generated by other DNA sequences in the sample. This CDR3 is 12 amino acids long. Trimming took off 0 bases at V and 5 bases at J, with 5 bases between the two ends. CDR1 is LGHNA, CDR2 YNFKEQ, per germline. The clonotype comes from a man between 18 and 35 years old in good health. Some clones in this sample may be carry-over from other donors' samples. J is TRBJ2-7 and V is TRBV4-2; D call uncertain. Material for sequencing was memory CD4+ T cells from PBMCs. Documented subset: CD45RA-negative fraction. The CDR3 sequence is CASSQDSHEQYF. CDR3 DNA: TGTGCCAGCAGCCAAGATTCCCACGAGCAGTACTTC.